The 23 T cell receptor beta chains listed next were all sequenced from one sample in a study of T cell clonality in common variable immunodeficiency. TCRdb keeps only in-frame clones here, not all; method: immunoSEQ multiplex PCR. The table lists tens of thousands of clones, with no singletons. The sample consisted of peripheral blood mononuclear cells. Receptors originate from a person between 18 and 75 years old in good health.

On this clone itself: The DNA ends 3 residues before the CDR3 does, and the rest of the CDR3 is filled in from the germline J gene. This sequence joins TRBV5-1 and TRBJ2-5; the D gene is possibly TRBD1 (6 bases). Germline lookup yields CDR1 SGHRS and CDR2 YFSETQ. This CDR3 contains 12 residues. Trimming took 1 base from V and 5 from J, leaving 6 bases between them. The CDR3 is CASSLQGETQYF. The part of the CDR3 DNA that was read is TGCGCCAGCAGCTTGCAGGGGGAGACC.

This clone was detected ten times or more. The CDR3 end lies 3 residues beyond the end of the read and is filled in from the germline J gene. The rearrangement uses TRBV5-1 and TRBJ1-2, with D perhaps TRBD1 (6 bases). The germline V and J ends were trimmed by 3 bases and 4 bases, with 13 bases remaining between them. From germline, CDR1 is SGHRS and CDR2 YFSETQ. The CDR3 consists of 14 residues. The CDR3 DNA, read in part, is TGCGCCAGCAGCTCCGAACAGGGAAGCTATGGC. This encodes CASSSEQGSYG. The full CDR3 protein is CASSSEQGSYGYTF.

This clone was found many times. CDR3 DNA, as far as it was read: TGTGCCAGCAGTGGGGGACAGGGGGGTGCATCACCC. It translates to CASSGGQGGASP. The complete CDR3 sequence is CASSGGQGGASPLHF. The genes are TRBV6-1 and TRBJ1-6, with 11 nucleotides matching TRBD1. The missing CDR3 end, 3 residues past where the read stops, is filled in from the germline J gene. CDR1 is MNHNS and CDR2 is SASEGT in the germline V gene. CDR3 size: 15 residues. Germline trimming cut 4 bases from V and 10 bases from J; bases unmatched to any gene: 6.

At least ten counts were recorded for this clone. The read is 3 residues too short to cover the CDR3 end, so that end is filled in from the germline J gene. The chain combines TRBV7-9 with TRBJ2-1, with 8 positions matching TRBD1. With 8 bases clipped from V and 0 bases from J, the junction kept 6 bases outside the gene matches. The length of the CDR3 is 15 residues. Germline V gene data show CDR1 as SEHNR and CDR2 as FQNEAQ (reference sequence). CDR3 DNA, as far as it was read: TGTGCCAGCGCCGGACAGGGCGGCTCCTACAATGAG. Residues: CASAGQGGSYNE. The entire CDR3 is CASAGQGGSYNEQFF.

The table lists this clone with many counts. The DNA ends 3 residues before the CDR3 does, and the rest of the CDR3 is filled in from the germline J gene. J is TRBJ1-5 and V is TRBV20-1, with D unclear. Germline CDR1 reads DFQATT; CDR2 reads SNEGSKA (reference sequence). The CDR3 sequence is 12 residues long. V lost 5 bases and J lost 9, with 14 bases in between. Partial CDR3 DNA: TGCAGTGCTTACCAGGAGGCACTGCCC. Translating gives CSAYQEALP. The whole CDR3 sequence reads CSAYQEALPQHF.

Ten or more counts support this clone. The CDR3 is cut off 3 residues early in the read; its end comes from the germline J gene. The chain joins TRBV4-1 to TRBJ2-7; TRBD1 agrees at 10 bases. Trimming at V came to 2 bases and at J to 6 bases, leaving 7 bases not matched to a gene. Germline V CDR1 and CDR2: MGHRA, YSYEKL. The CDR3 is 15 amino acids. The CDR3 is CASSQPGQGIREQYF. The CDR3 DNA, read in part, is TGCGCCAGCAGCCAACCGGGACAGGGGATTCGCGAG.

This clone has just a few counts. The CDR3 end falls 3 residues outside the read, so it is completed with the germline J gene. V gene TRBV18 combines with J gene TRBJ1-2; TRBD1 aligns across 7 bases. Unmatched junction bases numbered 7, after V lost 2 bases and J lost 4 bases. Per germline, CDR1 KGHSH and CDR2 LQKENI. This CDR3 contains 15 residues. This chain's CDR3 is CASSPNPGQLYGYTF. The part of the CDR3 DNA that was read is TGTGCCAGCTCACCAAACCCGGGACAGCTCTATGGC.

This clone was observed many times. The read comes to an end 3 residues before the CDR3 does, leaving the germline J gene to fill in the end. The chain links TRBV29-1 to TRBJ1-2; 10 bases align to TRBD1. The length of the CDR3 is 14 residues. Germline-derived CDR1 and CDR2 are SQVTM and ANQGSEA. Trimming took 5 bases from V and 4 from J; bases not matched to a gene: 7. The chain's CDR3 is CSVPGQGKVYGYTF. The CDR3 bases that were read are TGCAGCGTTCCGGGACAGGGGAAGGTCTATGGC.

This clone has a count of ten or more. Read data end 3 residues before the CDR3 end; the end is taken from the germline J gene. The chain has TRBV20-1 and TRBJ2-1; D unresolved. Per germline, CDR1 DFQATT and CDR2 SNEGSKA (reference sequence). The CDR3 has 16 amino acids. The V end lost 4 bases, the J end lost 3 bases, and 19 bases lay between the germline ends. This CDR3 reads CSAIVTPITIYNEQFF. The part of the CDR3 DNA that was read is TGCAGTGCTATAGTGACTCCAATAACGATCTACAATGAG.

This clone was picked up many times. The read terminates 3 residues ahead of where the CDR3 ends, so the germline J gene completes it. This chain connects TRBV20-1 to TRBJ2-5; maybe TRBD1 (5 bases). The germline gives CDR1 DFQATT, CDR2 SNEGSKA (reference sequence). This CDR3 has 13 residues. V lost 1 base to trimming and J lost 5 bases, with 11 bases between them. The CDR3 reads CSARVGQRETQYF. The covered CDR3 bases are TGCAGTGCTAGAGTGGGGCAGAGGGAGACC.

As concerns this clone: From the germline J gene comes the end of the CDR3, since the read stops 3 residues before it. The chain recombines TRBV19 with TRBJ1-3; the D is unclear. V gave up 8 bases and J gave up 8 bases, with 19 bases separating them. CDR1 is LNHDA and CDR2 is SQIVND in the germline V gene (reference sequence). CDR3 length: 14 residues. CDR3 DNA (partial): TGTGCCAGTCAAGTGCAGAAGGAGCGACACACC. Protein sequence: CASQVQKERHT. The full CDR3 sequence reads CASQVQKERHTIYF.

A note on this clone: The read ends 3 residues before the CDR3 terminus; that terminus is restored from the germline J gene. J is TRBJ1-2 and V is TRBV20-1, with TRBD1 matching over 7 bases. Germline assignment: CDR1 DFQATT and CDR2 SNEGSKA (reference sequence). The CDR3 totals 14 residues. Losses at the gene ends were 3 bases for V and 2 bases for J; bases not matched to a gene: 6. The CDR3 region is CSARETGLNYGYTF. The sequenced CDR3 bases are TGCAGTGCTAGGGAGACAGGGCTAAACTATGGC.

Details on this clone: Sequencing ends 3 residues short of the CDR3 end; the germline J gene provides the rest. This sequence joins TRBV6-4 and TRBJ2-1; 11 nucleotides line up with TRBD2. This CDR3 is built from 15 residues. V gave up 3 bases and J gave up 8 bases; unmatched junction bases: 6. Germline V gene lookup returns CDR1 MRHNA and CDR2 SNTAGT. CDR3 protein: CASSEGSGGADEQFF. The covered CDR3 bases are TGTGCCAGCAGTGAGGGTAGCGGGGGGGCGGATGAG.

Worth noting for this clone: The missing CDR3 end, 3 residues past where the read stops, is filled in from the germline J gene. The V and J genes are TRBV20-1 and TRBJ2-5, with 9 positions matching TRBD1. The CDR3 loop spans 13 amino acids. The ends lost 6 bases at V and 3 bases at J; junction bases unmatched: 5. Per germline, CDR1 DFQATT and CDR2 SNEGSKA (reference sequence). The covered CDR3 bases are TGCAGTGCGGCCGGGGACAGGGAAGAGACC. This codes for CSAAGDREET. The entire CDR3 is CSAAGDREETQYF.

This clone was observed at least ten times. The read ends 3 residues early relative to the CDR3; the germline J gene fills the gap. The V and J genes are TRBV12-3 or TRBV12-4 and TRBJ2-5, with 8 bases that match TRBD2. J gave up 4 bases and V 7 bases, and 11 bases lay outside the gene matches. The CDR3 has 15 residues. Here the CDR3 reads CASTGRGAPGETQYF. The sequenced part of the CDR3 DNA is TGTGCCAGCACCGGGCGGGGGGCCCCCGGAGAGACC.

This clone was observed at least ten times. From the germline J gene comes the end of the CDR3, since the read stops 3 residues before it. This rearrangement joins TRBV20-1 to TRBJ1-1; TRBD1 aligns across 7 bases. CDR3 length: 11 amino acids. The V gene's germline CDR1 is DFQATT and CDR2 SNEGSKA (reference sequence). CDR3 DNA (partial): TGCAGTGCTAGCCCCGACAGGGAC. This translates into CSASPDRD. The full CDR3 protein reads CSASPDRDAFF.

This clone was seen a few times. The covered CDR3 bases are TGTGCCTGGAGTGGTACTGGACAGGGCAATCAGCCC. Protein sequence: CAWSGTGQGNQP. The whole CDR3 reads CAWSGTGQGNQPQHF. The gene calls are TRBV30 and TRBJ1-5, with 7 bases matching TRBD1. Read sequence stops 3 residues before the CDR3 end, and the germline J gene provides the missing end. V shed 1 base and J 2 bases; nucleotides not matched to a gene: 5. This CDR3 contains 15 residues. Germline CDR1 GTSNPN, CDR2 SVGIG (reference sequence).

This clone came up many times. The read halts 3 residues ahead of the CDR3 end, with the missing end drawn from the germline J gene. The rearrangement joins TRBV7-6 to TRBJ2-1, with TRBD1 matching 10 bases. Germline V gene sequence: CDR1 SGHVS, CDR2 FNYEAQ. This CDR3 has 15 residues. The trim removed 5 bases at V and 9 bases at J, leaving 10 bases unmatched. CDR3 region: CASSTTGTGASEQFF. CDR3 bases read: TGTGCCAGCAGCACTACCGGGACAGGGGCCAGTGAG. The full variable domain, its missing parts supplied by reference TRBV7-6 and TRBJ2-1, is GAGVSQSPRYKVTKRGQDVALRCDPISGHVSLYWYRQALGQGPEFLTYFNYEAQQDKSGLPNDRFSAERPEGSISTLTIQRTEQRDSAMYRCASSTTGTGASEQFFGPGTRLTVL.

This clone was seen many times. Sequencing ends 3 residues short of the CDR3 end; the germline J gene provides the rest. J is TRBJ2-7 and V is TRBV5-1; D remains ambiguous. Trimming removed 10 bases at V and 1 base at J, with 18 bases between. Germline CDR1 is SGHRS and CDR2 is YFSETQ. This CDR3 spans 14 amino acids. CDR3 sequence: CASTDLVPSYEQYF. CDR3 DNA, as far as it was read: TGCGCCTCTACCGATTTGGTGCCTTCCTACGAG.

Ten or more counts support this clone. This CDR3 reads CASRPDRYNEQFF. CDR3 DNA (partial): TGTGCCAGCAGGCCCGACAGGTACAATGAG. The chain joins TRBV2 to TRBJ2-1, with D tentatively TRBD1 (6 bases). The observed sequence ends 3 residues before the CDR3 terminus, with the missing tail filled in from the germline J gene. The CDR3 loop spans 13 amino acids. V dropped 6 bases and J dropped 4 bases, with 10 bases sitting between them. Per the germline V gene, CDR1 is SNHLY and CDR2 is FYNNEI.

Concerning this clone itself: From the germline J gene comes the end of the CDR3, since the read stops 3 residues before it. The J gene is TRBJ1-5, the V gene TRBV18; a possible D gene is TRBD1 (6 bases). Germline lookup yields CDR1 KGHSH and CDR2 LQKENI. CDR3 size: 14 residues. The V end lost 3 bases, the J end lost 7 bases, and 13 bases lay between the germline ends. CDR3 DNA (partial): TGTGCCAGCTCACCCGAGGGGGGGGGACAGCCC. This translates into CASSPEGGGQP. The whole CDR3 sequence is CASSPEGGGQPQHF. Variable domain in full (rest from reference TRBV18 and TRBJ1-5): NAGVMQNPRHLVRRRGQEARLRCSPMKGHSHVYWYRQLPEEGLKFMVYLQKENIIDESGMPKERFSAEFPKEGPSILRIQQVVRGDSAAYFCASSPEGGGQPQHFGDGTRLSIL.

This clone was counted ten times or more. The read ends 3 residues shy of where the CDR3 ends; the end is completed using the germline J gene. The gene calls are TRBV5-5 and TRBJ2-7; tentative D call: TRBD1 (7 bases). Trimming shortened V by 4 bases and J by 1 base, and 9 bases separated the two germline ends. Germline V gives CDR1 SGHKS, CDR2 YYEKEE (reference sequence). The CDR3 contains 13 residues. The CDR3 DNA, read in part, is TGTGCCAGCAGCGCGGGACAGTCCTACGAG. Its translation is CASSAGQSYE. The entire CDR3 protein reads CASSAGQSYEQYF.

Many counts were recorded for this clone. The CDR3 is cut off 3 residues early in the read; its end comes from the germline J gene. V is TRBV29-1 and J is TRBJ2-5, with D perhaps matching TRBD1 (5 bases). The CDR3 is made up of 13 amino acids. V dropped 0 bases and J dropped 5 bases, with 10 bases sitting between them. Germline V CDR1 and CDR2: SQVTM, ANQGSEA. CDR3 sequence reads: CSVEDPGYETQYF. The CDR3 bases that were read are TGCAGCGTTGAAGACCCAGGGTACGAGACC.